The clone carrying this TCR beta chain came up a few times. What it recognizes is unknown. J was trimmed by 5 bases and V by 3 bases; bases with no gene match: 7. CDR3 length equals 14 residues. CDR1 and CDR2 from the germline V gene are LGHNA and YNFKEQ. Broader study findings: The TCR gene usage of tumor memory CD4+ T cells clustered together with blood and lymph node memory CD4+ cells and with lymph node naive CD4+ cells. Tumor-infiltrating Treg TCR alpha and beta sequences overlapped most with tumor naive CD4+ T cells, then blood naive.

After constant-region reverse-primer amplification, full-length variable regions underwent semi-nested PCR with Nested Universal Primer A. MiXCR, applied by TCRdb to the 5' RACE reads, yields one record per CDR3 protein. Among about 42,000 distinct CDR3 sequences listed, over 25% were seen once. Memory CD4+ T cells were sorted as CD4+CD45RO+CD25- cells. Sequencing was carried out using tumor-infiltrating memory CD4+ T cells sorted from the breast tumor. Specified subset: memory CD4+ T cells, CD4+CD45RO+CD25-. This TCR was sampled from a female donor with breast cancer. V is TRBV4-2 and J is TRBJ2-7, with 7 bases identical to TRBD1. The chain's CDR3 is CASSHRDRAHEQYF. The CDR3 bases are TGTGCCAGCAGCCACCGCGACAGGGCCCACGAGCAGTACTTC.